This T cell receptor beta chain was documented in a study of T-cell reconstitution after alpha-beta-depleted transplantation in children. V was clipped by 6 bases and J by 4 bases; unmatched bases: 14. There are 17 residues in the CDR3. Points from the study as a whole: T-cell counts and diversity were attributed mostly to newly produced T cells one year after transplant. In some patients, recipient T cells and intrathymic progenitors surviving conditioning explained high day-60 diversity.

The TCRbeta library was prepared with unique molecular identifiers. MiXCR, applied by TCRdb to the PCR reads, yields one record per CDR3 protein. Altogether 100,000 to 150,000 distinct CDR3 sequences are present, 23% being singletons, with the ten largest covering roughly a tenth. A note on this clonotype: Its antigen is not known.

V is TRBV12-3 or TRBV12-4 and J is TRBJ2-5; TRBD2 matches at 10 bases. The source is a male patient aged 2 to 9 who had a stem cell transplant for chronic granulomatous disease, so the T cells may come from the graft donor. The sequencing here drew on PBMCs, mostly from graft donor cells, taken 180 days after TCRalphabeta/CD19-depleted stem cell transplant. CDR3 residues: CASRPSSLAGVGETQYF. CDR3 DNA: TGTGCCAGCAGACCGTCCTCTCTAGCGGGAGTCGGAGAGACCCAGTACTTC.